This T cell receptor (beta chain) is from a study of human T cells and chemical hapten exposure. In this sample, this clonotype is medium-sized. With 2 bases removed from V and 0 bases from J, the gap between germline ends came to 11 bases. The CDR3 is 16 residues long. Germline-derived CDR1 and CDR2 are MNHEY and SVGEGT. Per the original methods: Counts of TCRs in each sample centred on a median of roughly 89,000 and extended from about 24,000 to 680,000. MiXCR, run by TCRdb on the RACE reads, gives a single entry per CDR3 protein. The V and J calls reflect TCRdb's pipeline rather than the authors' work. This sample has tens of thousands of distinct CDR3 sequences, with over 3% found just once. Time point denoted: patch test 2, 6 weeks after DPC sensitization. Treatment denoted: therapeutic diphenylcyclopropenone sensitization with weekly scalp DPC. Sequencing started from total RNA isolated from unfractionated whole blood.

The J gene is TRBJ1-5, the V gene TRBV6-2 or TRBV6-3; a possible D gene is TRBD1 (5 bases). This TCR derives from a middle-aged man with alopecia areata. Some clones in this sample may be carry-over from other donors' samples. The starting material was whole blood, obtained in connection with sensitization to the hapten diphenylcyclopropenone (DPC). CDR3 sequence reads: CASSYGYQGSNQPQHF. In DNA form, the CDR3 reads TGTGCCAGCAGTTACGGTTACCAGGGTAGCAATCAGCCCCAGCATTTT.